The 32 T cell receptor beta chains presented below share a single source sample, sequenced in a study of blood T cell repertoires in COVID-19. Repertoires were generated with immunoSEQ multiplex PCR, while TCRdb's copy carries only in-frame clones and drops some. The top ten clones hold roughly 3.5% of a sample with roughly 70,000 clones, around nine tenths of them seen once. The source material was peripheral blood. The receptors were sampled from a man aged 65-85 years with acute or convalescent COVID-19.

This clone has only one observation. The genes are TRBV18 and TRBJ1-3; D remains ambiguous. This CDR3 contains 13 residues. Trimming removed 0 bases at V and 7 bases at J, with 7 bases between. The germline CDR1 and CDR2 sequences are KGHSH and LQKENI. The CDR3 loop reads CASSPPAWNTIYF. The CDR3 coding sequence is TGTGCCAGCTCACCACCCGCGTGGAACACCATATATTTT. The full variable domain, its missing parts supplied by reference TRBV18 and TRBJ1-3, is NAGVMQNPRHLVRRRGQEARLRCSPMKGHSHVYWYRQLPEEGLKFMVYLQKENIIDESGMPKERFSAEFPKEGPSILRIQQVVRGDSAAYFCASSPPAWNTIYFGEGSWLTVV.

V is TRBV12-3 or TRBV12-4 and J is TRBJ1-2; a possible D gene is TRBD1 (6 bases). Trimming shortened V by 6 bases and J by 7 bases, and 15 bases separated the two germline ends. The CDR3 covers 13 residues. Written as DNA, the CDR3 is TGTGCCAGCAGCCCGGGACAATCAGGTGGCTACACCTTC. It translates to CASSPGQSGGYTF.

The chain employs TRBV6-2 or TRBV6-3 and TRBJ2-1; D possibly corresponds to TRBD2 (5 bases). The CDR3 extends over 13 amino acids. Germline CDR1 and CDR2: MNHEY and SVGEGT. V lost 6 bases, J lost 3 bases, and 9 bases lay in between. CDR3: CASSTGDYNEQFF. CDR3 sequence (DNA): TGTGCCAGCAGCACCGGGGACTACAATGAGCAGTTCTTC.

This clone has just a few counts. V is TRBV18 and J is TRBJ1-3; 8 bases agree with TRBD1. Germline V gene sequence: CDR1 KGHSH, CDR2 LQKENI. There are 15 residues in the CDR3. Unmatched junction bases numbered 5, after V lost 4 bases and J lost 3 bases. The CDR3 loop is CASSRTGGNGNTIYF. DNA of the CDR3: TGTGCCAGCTCACGTACAGGGGGAAATGGAAACACCATATATTTT.

This chain joins TRBV5-6 and TRBJ2-5, with D tentatively TRBD1 (6 bases). V shed 2 bases and J shed 5 bases, with 10 bases lying between them. In germline, CDR1 is SGHDT, CDR2 YYEEEE. CDR3 length equals 13 residues. This chain's CDR3 is CASSLQGRETQYF. The CDR3 DNA reads TGTGCCAGCAGCTTACAGGGAAGGGAGACCCAGTACTTC.

This chain links TRBV28 with TRBJ1-2, with D possibly matching TRBD1 (5 bases). V was cut by 6 bases and J by 0 bases, with 8 bases left in between. CDR3 length: 13 amino acids. CDR1 is MDHEN, CDR2 SYDVKM, per germline. As DNA, the CDR3 is TGTGCCAGCAGATCAGGGCCTAACTATGGCTACACCTTC. Protein product: CASRSGPNYGYTF.

The chain carries TRBV30 and TRBJ2-5; D uncertain. V dropped 1 base and J dropped 1 base, with 16 bases sitting between them. The CDR3 is 16 residues long. CDR1 and CDR2 (germline): GTSNPN, SVGIG (reference sequence). CDR3 sequence reads: CAWSASFSFPQETQYF. As DNA, the CDR3 is TGTGCCTGGAGTGCGTCCTTCTCGTTTCCCCAAGAGACCCAGTACTTC.

This clone was observed a handful of times. The J gene is TRBJ1-5, the V gene TRBV18; TRBD1 aligns across 9 bases. V shed 8 bases and J 6 bases; nucleotides not matched to a gene: 11. The CDR3 is 15 amino acids. Germline CDR1 is KGHSH and CDR2 is LQKENI. The DNA for the CDR3 is TGTGCCAGCCGGCCGGGACAGGGTGGAGGTCAGCCCCAGCATTTT. Residues: CASRPGQGGGQPQHF.

This clone was picked up a small number of times. This sequence joins TRBV11-3 and TRBJ2-5; a weak D match, TRBD1 (6 bases). CDR3 length: 13 amino acids. Germline V gene data show CDR1 as SGHNT and CDR2 as YENEEA. Deletions cut 2 bases from V and 7 bases from J, with 11 bases between. The CDR3 is CASSLMGAGTQYF. Here the CDR3 DNA reads TGTGCCAGCAGCTTAATGGGGGCAGGGACCCAGTACTTC.

This sequence joins TRBV27 and TRBJ2-3, with D possibly matching TRBD2 (6 bases). Between the trimmed V and J ends, which lost 2 bases and 6 bases, there was a span of 15 bases. The CDR3 sequence is 15 residues long. The germline V gene encodes CDR1 MNHEY and CDR2 SMNVEV (reference sequence). CDR3 region: CASSLPPVGGDTQYF. CDR3 DNA: TGTGCCAGCAGTTTACCCCCGGTAGGAGGGGATACGCAGTATTTT.

The chain employs TRBV12-5 and TRBJ2-7; 8 bases fit TRBD1. This CDR3 region has 14 residues. The germline gives CDR1 LGHNT, CDR2 FRNRAP. After removal of 2 bases from V and 5 bases from J, the junction contained 5 bases not matched to a gene. CDR3 in amino acids: CASGLSLDRDEQYF. The CDR3 coding sequence is TGTGCTAGTGGTTTGTCCCTGGACAGGGACGAGCAGTACTTC.

For this clone: At the DNA level, this CDR3 is encoded by other sequences in the same sample as well. The CDR3 loop is CASSYSQGGSGANVLTF. CDR3 coding DNA: TGTGCCAGCAGTTACTCCCAGGGAGGCTCTGGGGCCAACGTCCTGACTTTC. This chain joins TRBV6-2 or TRBV6-3 and TRBJ2-6, with TRBD2 as a possible D gene (6 bases). The CDR3 is 17 residues long. Looked up from germline, CDR1 is MNHEY and CDR2 is SVGEGT. V lost 0 bases to trimming and J lost 0 bases, with 9 bases between them.

The J gene is TRBJ2-3, the V gene TRBV5-1; D gene ambiguous. The V gene lost 1 base and the J gene lost 2 bases, with 14 bases spanning the gap. CDR1 SGHRS and CDR2 YFSETQ come from the germline V gene. The CDR3 loop spans 16 amino acids. The CDR3 DNA reads as TGCGCCAGCAGCTTGAATCCTAATCGAGACACAGATACGCAGTATTTT. Its translation is CASSLNPNRDTDTQYF.

This chain uses TRBV19 with TRBJ1-3; D not certain. The V and J ends lost 6 bases and 0 bases respectively, with 9 bases between them. This CDR3 is built from 14 residues. CDR1 and CDR2 from the germline V gene are LNHDA and SQIVND (reference sequence). The CDR3 protein is CASRDNFSGNTIYF. Written as DNA, the CDR3 is TGTGCCAGTAGAGACAACTTCTCTGGAAACACCATATATTTT.

The chain carries TRBV5-1 and TRBJ2-1; tentatively, D is TRBD1 (6 bases). CDR1 and CDR2 from the germline V gene are SGHRS and YFSETQ. V was trimmed by 4 bases and J by 5 bases, leaving 13 bases between them. This CDR3 region has 14 residues. Here the CDR3 DNA reads TGCGCCAGCAGCCCCCGCCAGGGGCACAATGAGCAGTTCTTC. Its protein product is CASSPRQGHNEQFF.

The J gene is TRBJ2-2, the V gene TRBV5-6; D uncertain. Germline V gene sequence: CDR1 SGHDT, CDR2 YYEEEE. There are 13 residues in the CDR3. The ends were cut back, 0 bases at V and 3 bases at J, with 3 bases in the middle. The CDR3 nucleotides read TGTGCCAGCAGCTTGGACTACACCGGGGAGCTGTTTTTT. Its translation is CASSLDYTGELFF. Together with reference TRBV5-6 and TRBJ2-2, the CDR3 gives the full variable domain: DAGVTQSPTHLIKTRGQQVTLRCSPKSGHDTVSWYQQALGQGPQFIFQYYEEEERQRGNFPDRFSGHQFPNYSSELNVNALLLGDSALYLCASSLDYTGELFFGEGSRLTVL.

V and J are TRBV19 and TRBJ2-1, with 7 bases identical to TRBD2. The CDR3 is 15 residues long. Per germline, CDR1 LNHDA and CDR2 SQIVND (reference sequence). V gave up 7 bases and J gave up 0 bases; unmatched junction bases: 6. For the CDR3, the DNA is TGTGCCAGTAATCCGGGGGGAAGCTCCTACAATGAGCAGTTCTTC. Translation gives CASNPGGSSYNEQFF. Full variable domain (missing parts from reference TRBV19 and TRBJ2-1): DGGITQSPKYLFRKEGQNVTLSCEQNLNHDAMYWYRQDPGQGLRLIYYSQIVNDFQKGDIAEGYSVSREKKESFPLTVTSAQKNPTAFYLCASNPGGSSYNEQFFGPGTRLTVL.

This clone was observed a handful of times. V gene TRBV18 combines with J gene TRBJ2-6; no firm D call. This CDR3 contains 15 residues. Trimming stripped 3 bases from V and 1 base from J, with 7 bases between. Per germline, CDR1 KGHSH and CDR2 LQKENI. In nucleotides, the CDR3 is TGTGCCAGCTCACCCCAGAAATCTGGGGCCAACGTCCTGACTTTC. This encodes CASSPQKSGANVLTF.

This rearrangement joins TRBV7-2 to TRBJ2-2; D remains unclear. The CDR3 is 16 residues long. V dropped 6 bases and J dropped 0 bases, with 14 bases sitting between them. Per the germline V gene, CDR1 is SGHTA and CDR2 is FQGNSA. The CDR3 loop is CASSSRPVANTGELFF. For the CDR3, the DNA is TGTGCCAGCAGTTCCCGCCCGGTTGCGAACACCGGGGAGCTGTTTTTT.

The V and J genes are TRBV5-1 and TRBJ1-6; tentative D call: TRBD1 (6 bases). Trimming removed 4 bases at V and 5 bases at J, with 10 bases between. The CDR3 length is 14 residues. Germline V gene data show CDR1 as SGHRS and CDR2 as YFSETQ. CDR3 sequence reads: CASSLGQNNSPLHF. CDR3 bases: TGCGCCAGCAGCCTGGGACAAAATAATTCACCCCTCCACTTT.

The gene calls are TRBV6-5 and TRBJ1-5; 9 bases are a match to TRBD1. The germline gives CDR1 MNHEY, CDR2 SVGAGI. V lost 4 bases to trimming and J lost 1 base; unmatched junction nucleotides: 5. The CDR3 is 16 amino acids. The CDR3 DNA follows: TGTGCCAGCAGTTGGACAGGGGTTGGGAGCAATCAGCCCCAGCATTTT. Protein: CASSWTGVGSNQPQHF.

The chain recombines TRBV19 with TRBJ2-5; 8 bases are a match to TRBD1. With V trimmed by 5 bases and J by 2 bases, 7 bases remained unmatched. The germline V gene has CDR1 LNHDA and CDR2 SQIVND (reference sequence). CDR3 length: 15 residues. In nucleotides, the CDR3 is TGTGCCAGTAGTGTTGGACAGGGCGGGCAAGAGACCCAGTACTTC. This translates into CASSVGQGGQETQYF.

This clone was observed a few times. CDR3 in DNA: TGTGCCAGCAGCGCGGCGGGACAGGGGCCAACCCACACCATATATTTT. Translation gives CASSAAGQGPTHTIYF. The chain links TRBV9 to TRBJ1-3; TRBD1 agrees at 10 bases. CDR3 size: 16 residues. V lost 3 bases and J lost 8; bases outside the gene matches: 11. Germline loops: CDR1 SGDLS, CDR2 YYNGEE.

Regarding this clone: In the same sample, other DNA sequences code for this CDR3. V is TRBV10-3 and J is TRBJ2-3; 10 bases are shared with TRBD2. V lost 6 bases to trimming and J lost 1 base; unmatched junction nucleotides: 1. The CDR3 has 14 amino acids. Germline V gene data show CDR1 as ENHRY and CDR2 as SYGVKD. CDR3 in amino acids: CAIRTSGGTDTQYF. The CDR3 coding sequence is TGTGCCATCAGAACTAGCGGGGGCACAGATACGCAGTATTTT.

The CDR3 is CASSLAEAGGSTGELFF. The CDR3 bases are TGCGCCAGCAGCTTGGCCGAGGCGGGGGGAAGCACCGGGGAGCTGTTTTTT. This chain connects TRBV5-1 to TRBJ2-2, with 8 positions matching TRBD2. Trimming cost V 0 bases and J 4 bases; bases outside gene matches: 8. Germline V gene data show CDR1 as SGHRS and CDR2 as YFSETQ. The CDR3 has 17 amino acids. The entire variable domain, with the rest obtained from reference TRBV5-1 and TRBJ2-2, is as follows: KAGVTQTPRYLIKTRGQQVTLSCSPISGHRSVSWYQQTPGQGLQFLFEYFSETQRNKGNFPGRFSGRQFSNSRSEMNVSTLELGDSALYLCASSLAEAGGSTGELFFGEGSRLTVL.

This clone was counted a few times. The rearrangement links TRBV9 to TRBJ1-1; tentative D call: TRBD1 (5 bases). The germline V and J ends were trimmed by 2 bases and 1 base, with 9 bases remaining between them. The germline gives CDR1 SGDLS, CDR2 YYNGEE. This CDR3 has 14 residues. CDR3 in DNA: TGTGCCAGCAGCGTCCTACAGGAGAACACTGAAGCTTTCTTT. Translated: CASSVLQENTEAFF.

This clone was counted a few times. In DNA form, the CDR3 reads TGTGCCAGCAGCCAAGATCTAACAGTCTCCTACGAGCAGTACTTC. This codes for CASSQDLTVSYEQYF. The rearrangement joins TRBV4-2 to TRBJ2-7; D unresolved. This CDR3 region has 15 residues. CDR1 and CDR2 from the germline V gene are LGHNA and YNFKEQ. Trimming removed 0 bases from V and 0 bases from J, with 9 bases in between.

The chain employs TRBV5-6 and TRBJ2-5; 9 bases line up with TRBD2. CDR1 is SGHDT, CDR2 YYEEEE, per germline. Germline trimming cut 3 bases from V and 0 bases from J; bases unmatched to any gene: 9. This CDR3 is built from 17 residues. The DNA for the CDR3 is TGTGCCAGCAGCTCGACCGGGACTAGCAGGGACCAAGAGACCCAGTACTTC. As protein: CASSSTGTSRDQETQYF.

The rearrangement joins TRBV5-1 to TRBJ1-6; TRBD1 matches 7 bases. J gave up 8 bases and V 8 bases, and 10 bases lay outside the gene matches. The CDR3 is 14 residues long. Looked up from germline, CDR1 is SGHRS and CDR2 is YFSETQ. DNA for the CDR3: TGCGCCAGACCGACGGGACAGATGCATTCACCCCTCCACTTT. This sequence encodes CARPTGQMHSPLHF.

The chain links TRBV28 to TRBJ1-3, with TRBD1 as a possible D gene (5 bases). This CDR3 spans 15 amino acids. Germline loops: CDR1 MDHEN, CDR2 SYDVKM. V dropped 6 bases and J dropped 4 bases, with 16 bases sitting between them. The CDR3: CASSQQVAAGNTIYF. CDR3 sequence (DNA): TGTGCCAGCAGCCAACAGGTGGCGGCGGGAAACACCATATATTTT. Together with reference TRBV28 and TRBJ1-3, the CDR3 gives the full variable domain: DVKVTQSSRYLVKRTGEKVFLECVQDMDHENMFWYRQDPGLGLRLIYFSYDVKMKEKGDIPEGYSVSREKKERFSLILESASTNQTSMYLCASSQQVAAGNTIYFGEGSWLTVV.

The chain is built from TRBV7-9 and TRBJ2-3; D perhaps matches TRBD2 (6 bases). This CDR3 region has 14 residues. V was shortened by 5 bases and J by 1 base, with 10 bases between the two germline ends. Germline lookup yields CDR1 SEHNR and CDR2 FQNEAQ (reference sequence). This chain's CDR3 is CASSLGLGTDTQYF. CDR3 sequence (DNA): TGTGCCAGCAGCCTGGGACTTGGCACAGATACGCAGTATTTT.

The rearrangement joins TRBV6-5 to TRBJ2-7, with D tentatively TRBD1 (6 bases). Germline V gene sequence: CDR1 MNHEY, CDR2 SVGAGI. The V gene lost 8 bases and the J gene lost 0 bases, with 14 bases spanning the gap. This CDR3 contains 14 residues. The CDR3 region has the DNA TGTGCCAGCGGGGCCAGGGGTCCCTCCTACGAGCAGTACTTC. It codes for CASGARGPSYEQYF.